This paragraph reports one T cell receptor beta chain. What antigen it recognizes has not been identified. No much larger clone is present one base from it, and per-base qualities are unavailable. Collaborating institutions collected whole blood in K2EDTA tubes following their own protocols. For TCRbeta analysis, collaborator samples were shipped as frozen whole blood, as isolated PBMCs, or as DNA extracted from either sample type. These data belong to a study of blood T cell repertoires in COVID-19 (dated by TCRdb to the early 2020s). At the level of the whole study: Samples covering the acute and convalescent phases of COVID-19 were provided by collaborators in the United States, Italy and Spain. A de-identified subject ID, COVID-19 status, age in years and sex were almost always included in the sample metadata. The material from the prospective study consisted of cDNA or gDNA derived from T cells, B-cell-depleted T cells, or PBMCs. Subjects who had been exposed to COVID-19, were actively infected with it, or had recovered from it provided the deeply sampled blood TCRbeta repertoires that made up the dataset. The repertoires were made available in a free public database intended to serve as a resource for research on the immune response to SARS-CoV-2. Samples were obtained from the ongoing ImmuneRACE study (first 160 participants) and from 1,200 or so subjects provided by 6 global collaborators. Where HLA class I and class II types were available, the types were taken from metadata supplied by the sample provider, not from assay-based typing.

General findings and caveats noted by the study authors: The amount of clinical and demographic metadata varied by source and participant and was provided uncurated.

TCRbeta CDR3 regions were amplified from genomic DNA using the immunoSEQ Assay, a bias-controlled multiplex PCR. Under the source paper's analysis protocol: Within the assay, amplification of reference gene primers was used to estimate how many nucleated cells each sample contained. To quantify the absolute abundance of each unique TCRbeta CDR3 rearrangement, sequence reads were collapsed and filtered. For each sample, productive Simpson clonality was calculated as the square root of Simpson's diversity index across productive rearrangements. TCRdb carries this immuneACCESS record with in-frame sequences only. Its versions omit some clonotypes, under half of them owing to an unresolved V gene in the studies checked, with the rest unexplained. Clone size and V and J calls were adopted from that table, with D and trimming inferred from the DNA. The table for this sample lists some 200,000 clones; around 80% of them were counted only once. The leading ten clones occupy approximately 6% of the sample.

The germline V gene specifies SGHTA as CDR1 and FQGNSA as CDR2. The CDR3 holds 15 amino acids from the cysteine to the phenylalanine. Left in the record is the CDR3 DNA by itself, 45 bases read in frame from the first base. Compared with germline, V lacks 4 bases and J lacks 3 bases; bases without a gene match: 3. This chain joins TRBV7-2 to TRBJ2-7; TRBD2 fits 13 bases in the junction. Sequencing input: peripheral blood. This TCR came from a woman between 65 and 79 years old with acute or convalescent COVID-19. This receptor has the CDR3 CASSWGLAGNYEQYF. The base sequence is TGTGCCAGCAGCTGGGGACTAGCGGGAAACTACGAGCAGTACTTC. This CDR3, with the reference TRBV7-2 and TRBJ2-7 proteins standing in past its ends, gives the full variable domain GAGVSQSPSNKVTEKGKDVELRCDPISGHTALYWYRQSLGQGLEFLIYFQGNSAPDKSGLPSDRFSAERTGGSVSTLTIQRTQQEDSAVYLCASSWGLAGNYEQYFGPGTRLTVT.